This note documents a single T cell receptor (beta chain) sequence. Its antigen remains unknown. CDR3 and TCR beta VDJ profiling relied on a genomic DNA template. TCRdb analysed the reads with MiXCR anew, one entry per CDR3 protein. The profile covers about 160,000 distinct CDR3 sequences, with 45% to 55% appearing a single time and about 2.6% taken by the ten largest. This sample was included in a study of CD8+CD57+ T cells in acquired aplastic anemia. Study observations and caveats: Patients had approximately 30 CD8+ CDR3 sequences in common with controls (the shared set).

Patients selected for sequencing had displayed CD8+CD57+ cell expansion by flow cytometry. By the time of blood sampling, patients had still received no therapy. Sequenced input: sorted CD4+, CD8+, or CD8+CD57+ T cells (not recorded which) from PBMCs. The sequence came from a human donor with aplastic anemia.

CDR3 nucleotide sequence: TGTGCCAGCAGCTCAGGGCAACGAACTGAAGCTTTCTTT. This sequence encodes CASSSGQRTEAFF. The V call is TRBV11-2, the J call TRBJ1-1; D perhaps matches TRBD1 (5 bases). Per the germline V gene, CDR1 is SGHAT and CDR2 is FQNNGV. This CDR3 spans 13 amino acids. Trimming took 4 bases from V and 5 from J, leaving 11 bases between them.